This paragraph covers one T cell receptor beta chain sequence. These data originate in a study of monozygotic twins with inflammatory bowel disease. Germline V gives CDR1 MNHEY, CDR2 SVGEGT. The CDR3 totals 13 residues. The UMIs carried a 6-nucleotide sample barcode, and they were added by template switching. No DNA is given; TCRdb re-called the 5' RACE reads and lists each CDR3 protein once. Here the sample table reports about 300,000 distinct CDR3 sequences. The TCR sequence derives from a human donor with ulcerative colitis or Crohn's disease, or a healthy co-twin of an affected twin (not recorded which). The chain links TRBV6-2 or TRBV6-3 to TRBJ2-7; the TRBD1 assignment by TCRdb is unverifiable without DNA. Input material: blood. This CDR3 reads CASKGQGTYEQYF.